The subject of this entry is one TCR beta chain. Its target is unknown. For TCR, cDNA came from 5'RACE template switching, which added a universal primer site and UMIs. TCRdb re-called the 5' RACE reads with MiXCR, one entry per CDR3 protein. Counted here are about 340,000 distinct CDR3 sequences, more than 8.5% occurring once; the ten biggest clones make up over 15%. These data belong to a study of T cells after yellow fever vaccination. General study results and limits: Among primary-vaccination clones, most reappeared after the booster, at roughly 96% for CD4 and 85% to 90% for CD8. CD4 and CD8 compartments shared a small share of clonotypes.

The material sequenced was PBMCs, taken on the day of the first yellow fever vaccination. This clonotype originated in a man younger than 30 who received the YFV17D yellow fever vaccine.

CDR3 region: CASSSYLLAGGPNEQFF. The CDR3 nucleotides are TGTGCCAGCAGTTCCTACTTACTAGCGGGGGGGCCCAATGAGCAGTTCTTC. The chain is built from TRBV27 and TRBJ2-1, with TRBD2 matching over 13 bases. The CDR3 consists of 17 residues. Germline loops: CDR1 MNHEY, CDR2 SMNVEV (reference sequence). V was clipped by 4 bases and J by 6 bases; unmatched bases: 9.